This T cell receptor (beta chain) was documented in a study of PD-1 blockade in mismatch repair-deficient tumors. Sequencing was performed with immunoSEQ multiplex PCR; in TCRdb, only in-frame clones are kept and a portion is missing. The table records about 68,000 clones, more than 75% of them present only once. The CDR3 is 16 amino acids. The junction had 3 bases not matched to a gene; V was cut back by 2 bases and J by 1 base. Looked up from germline, CDR1 is MGHRA and CDR2 is YSYEKL. The TCR comes from an adult with mismatch repair-deficient cancer. The rearrangement uses TRBV4-1 and TRBJ2-7; the match to TRBD2 covers 12 bases. Here the sequenced sample was peripheral blood, taken 2 weeks after starting pembrolizumab. CDR3 amino acids: CASSQLTSGSSYEQYF. Here the CDR3 DNA reads TGCGCCAGCAGCCAATTGACTAGCGGGAGTTCCTACGAGCAGTACTTC.